This passage covers 28 T cell receptor beta chains from one sample sequenced in a study of blood T cell repertoires in COVID-19. Assay used: immunoSEQ multiplex PCR; TCRdb lists only in-frame clones, some missing. This sample has under 300,000 clones, with 70% to 90% found just once. The material sequenced was PBMCs or T cells enriched from blood (not recorded which). The receptors derive from a woman aged 45-65 years who had been exposed to COVID-19.

The chain has TRBV3-1 (or the pseudogene TRBV3-2) and TRBJ2-1, with 7 bases lining up with TRBD1. Germline CDR1 is LGHDT and CDR2 is YNNKEL (reference sequence). This CDR3 contains 18 residues. V trimming: 4 bases; J trimming: 5 bases; junction bases outside the gene matches: 17. The CDR3 DNA is TGTGCCAGCAGCCGCCGATCTCCAGGGGGAGTGGTGGACAATGAGCAGTTCTTC. Amino acid sequence: CASSRRSPGGVVDNEQFF.

J is TRBJ1-2 and V is TRBV29-1; 7 nucleotides match TRBD1. Germline V gives CDR1 SQVTM, CDR2 ANQGSEA. The J segment lost 4 bases and the V segment lost 4 bases, leaving 6 bases of the junction unmatched. There are 13 residues in the CDR3. In nucleotides, the CDR3 is TGCAGCGTTGGACAGGGAGAAGCCTATGGCTACACCTTC. This codes for CSVGQGEAYGYTF. Variable domain in full (rest from reference TRBV29-1 and TRBJ1-2): SAVISQKPSRDICQRGTSLTIQCQVDSQVTMMFWYRQQPGQSLTLIATANQGSEATYESGFVIDKFPISRPNLTFSTLTVSNMSPEDSSIYLCSVGQGEAYGYTFGSGTRLTVV.

V usage is TRBV6-5 and J usage is TRBJ2-6; 7 bases agree with TRBD2. The CDR3 contains 15 residues. V gave up 7 bases and J gave up 11 bases; unmatched junction bases: 14. Germline loops: CDR1 MNHEY, CDR2 SVGAGI. Here the CDR3 reads CASTVKGGTLDVLTF. The CDR3 DNA reads TGTGCCAGCACCGTCAAGGGAGGGACTCTGGACGTCCTGACTTTC.

This clone appeared a single time. The DNA of the CDR3 is TGCGCCAGCACAGTAGCAACGGGCACCGGGGAGCTGTTTTTT. The encoded protein is CASTVATGTGELFF. The genes are TRBV5-1 and TRBJ2-2; no firm D call. The CDR3 contains 14 residues. The V end was cut by 6 bases, the J end by 4 bases, with 13 bases between. Germline V gene data show CDR1 as SGHRS and CDR2 as YFSETQ.

The chain links TRBV7-9 to TRBJ1-2, with 7 bases aligning to TRBD1. The CDR3 extends over 12 amino acids. The V segment lost 6 bases and the J segment 8 bases; nucleotides outside the gene matches: 6. Germline lookup yields CDR1 SEHNR and CDR2 FQNEAQ (reference sequence). CDR3 sequence (DNA): TGTGCCAGCAGTCGACAGGGAGACGGCTACACCTTC. As protein: CASSRQGDGYTF.

The rearrangement joins TRBV14 to TRBJ1-4; D remains ambiguous. Looked up from germline, CDR1 is SGHDN and CDR2 is FVKESK. The CDR3 is made up of 14 amino acids. V was pared by 5 bases and J by 8 bases, with 15 bases between. In DNA, the CDR3 is TGTGCCAGCAGCTACAACGTGGGGAGAGAAAAACTGTTTTTT. Its protein is CASSYNVGREKLFF.

On this clone itself: Different DNA sequences within this sample yield the same CDR3. The J gene is TRBJ1-4, the V gene TRBV7-9; D may be TRBD1 (5 bases). The CDR3 is 14 residues long. Trimming took 0 bases from V and 7 from J, leaving 9 bases between them. From germline, CDR1 is SEHNR and CDR2 FQNEAQ (reference sequence). The CDR3 spells CASSLAGEGEKLFF. The CDR3 bases are TGTGCCAGCAGCTTAGCGGGGGAGGGTGAAAAACTGTTTTTT.

The CDR3 here is CASSQVVSAELFF. CDR3 in DNA: TGCGCCAGCAGCCAAGTCGTGAGTGCGGAACTGTTTTTT. V is TRBV4-3 and J is TRBJ1-4; D gene ambiguous. The CDR3 runs to 13 residues. The V end was cut by 1 base, the J end by 12 bases, with 12 bases between. Germline V gene sequence: CDR1 LGHNA, CDR2 YSLEER.

This chain links TRBV11-2 with TRBJ1-3; no reliable D call. Trimming took 2 bases from V and 4 from J, leaving 12 bases between them. CDR3 size: 15 residues. Germline CDR1 reads SGHAT; CDR2 reads FQNNGV. The CDR3 loop is CASSLTVSLGNTIYF. The DNA of the CDR3 is TGTGCCAGCAGCTTAACTGTGTCCCTCGGAAACACCATATATTTT.

This clone was recorded only once. J is TRBJ1-3 and V is TRBV2; 9 nucleotides match TRBD1. CDR3 length: 17 residues. Trimming took 4 bases from V and 9 from J; bases not matched to a gene: 16. The germline V gene encodes CDR1 SNHLY and CDR2 FYNNEI. The CDR3 sequence is CASSGPGTGSSVGTIYF. CDR3 nucleotide sequence: TGTGCCAGCAGTGGCCCCGGGACAGGGTCGTCGGTGGGCACCATATATTTT. The full variable domain, rest sourced from reference TRBV2 and TRBJ1-3, is EPEVTQTPSHQVTQMGQEVILRCVPISNHLYFYWYRQILGQKVEFLVSFYNNEISEKSEIFDDQFSVERPDGSNFTLKIRSTKLEDSAMYFCASSGPGTGSSVGTIYFGEGSWLTVV.

This chain joins TRBV18 and TRBJ1-1; D perhaps matches TRBD1 (5 bases). The CDR3 is 15 residues long. Trimming removed 0 bases at V and 5 bases at J, with 13 bases between. The germline V gene has CDR1 KGHSH and CDR2 LQKENI. The CDR3 spells CASSPPGREVTEAFF. DNA for the CDR3: TGTGCCAGCTCACCACCGGGCAGGGAAGTGACTGAAGCTTTCTTT.

The chain uses TRBV7-9 and TRBJ2-5, with 7 nucleotides matching TRBD2. The CDR3 is 14 residues long. Germline V gene sequence: CDR1 SEHNR, CDR2 FQNEAQ (reference sequence). V lost 4 bases, J lost 7 bases, and 9 bases stayed unmatched. For the CDR3, the DNA is TGTGCCAGCAGCTCCCAGGGAGGGCGGGTGACCCAGTACTTC. Protein: CASSSQGGRVTQYF. The full variable domain, completed using reference TRBV7-9 and TRBJ2-5, is DTGVSQNPRHKITKRGQNVTFRCDPISEHNRLYWYRQTLGQGPEFLTYFQNEAQLEKSRLLSDRFSAERPKGSFSTLEIQRTEQGDSAMYLCASSSQGGRVTQYFGPGTRLLVL.

This chain connects TRBV6-5 to TRBJ1-5; D not certain. V lost 7 bases, J lost 4 bases, and 14 bases lay in between. CDR1 and CDR2 from the germline V gene are MNHEY and SVGAGI. The CDR3 covers 14 residues. The CDR3 protein is CASTQGRGNQPQHF. CDR3 nucleotide sequence: TGTGCCAGCACACAAGGCAGAGGTAATCAGCCCCAGCATTTT.

This clone was recorded a few times. The chain links TRBV7-3 to TRBJ1-5; 7 bases are a match to TRBD1. CDR1 and CDR2 (germline): SGHTA, FQGTGA. With 5 bases clipped from V and 6 bases from J, the junction kept 4 bases outside the gene matches. CDR3 length: 13 residues. CDR3 sequence: CASSEQGGQPQHF. CDR3 nucleotides: TGTGCCAGCAGCGAGCAGGGGGGTCAGCCCCAGCATTTT.

This chain joins TRBV7-9 and TRBJ1-6; 9 bases agree with TRBD1. Per the germline V gene, CDR1 is SEHNR and CDR2 is FQNEAQ (reference sequence). V lost 6 bases to trimming and J lost 5 bases; unmatched junction nucleotides: 5. The CDR3 is made up of 15 amino acids. The CDR3 coding sequence is TGTGCCAGCAGGGGACAGGGAGGACATAATTCACCCCTCCACTTT. The encoded protein is CASRGQGGHNSPLHF.

The V and J genes are TRBV19 and TRBJ1-1; D is undetermined. V lost 6 bases and J lost 10, with 18 bases in between. Germline CDR1 is LNHDA and CDR2 is SQIVND (reference sequence). The CDR3 sequence is 13 residues long. In DNA, the CDR3 is TGTGCCAGTAGCACGATAGGGAGACGAGGAGCTTTCTTT. Translating it yields CASSTIGRRGAFF.

A remark on this clone: The same CDR3 also results from other DNA sequences found in this sample. The chain recombines TRBV5-1 with TRBJ2-3; D call uncertain. The CDR3 contains 13 residues. Germline V lookup: CDR1 SGHRS, CDR2 YFSETQ. The germline V and J ends were trimmed by 1 base and 3 bases, with 6 bases remaining between them. The CDR3 DNA follows: TGCGCCAGCAGCTTGCTCTCGACAGATACGCAGTATTTT. Translating it yields CASSLLSTDTQYF.

The V and J genes are TRBV29-1 and TRBJ2-1; a possible D gene is TRBD2 (7 bases). This CDR3 spans 15 amino acids. Germline loops: CDR1 SQVTM, CDR2 ANQGSEA. Trimming pared 1 base from V and 2 bases from J, leaving 12 bases between. CDR3 sequence (DNA): TGCAGCGTTGAAGGTTTCGGGGGGCCCTACAATGAGCAGTTCTTC. This encodes CSVEGFGGPYNEQFF.

The chain is built from TRBV7-9 and TRBJ2-3; the D gene is possibly TRBD2 (5 bases). V was pared by 1 base and J by 2 bases, with 7 bases between. Germline lookup yields CDR1 SEHNR and CDR2 FQNEAQ (reference sequence). CDR3 size: 14 residues. The DNA for the CDR3 is TGTGCCAGCAGCTTAGGGAGGTCCACAGATACGCAGTATTTT. Residues: CASSLGRSTDTQYF.

This rearrangement joins TRBV10-3 to TRBJ1-1; the match to TRBD1 covers 11 bases. Germline V gene lookup returns CDR1 ENHRY and CDR2 SYGVKD. This CDR3 comprises 15 residues. V trimming: 4 bases; J trimming: 4 bases; junction bases outside the gene matches: 5. CDR3 sequence (DNA): TGTGCCATCAGTGGCGGGACAGGGGGATCCACTGAAGCTTTCTTT. It specifies CAISGGTGGSTEAFF.

This chain links TRBV2 with TRBJ1-1; 8 bases align to TRBD1. After removal of 6 bases from V and 4 bases from J, the junction contained 7 bases not matched to a gene. Looked up from germline, CDR1 is SNHLY and CDR2 is FYNNEI. CDR3 length: 14 residues. The CDR3 loop is CASRADRGGTEAFF. Here the CDR3 DNA reads TGTGCCAGCAGGGCCGACAGGGGCGGCACTGAAGCTTTCTTT.

This chain joins TRBV5-5 and TRBJ2-7, with a weak D call TRBD1 (5 bases). The CDR3 loop spans 14 amino acids. Germline V gives CDR1 SGHKS, CDR2 YYEKEE (reference sequence). Trimming removed 3 bases from V and 3 bases from J, with 13 bases in between. As DNA, the CDR3 is TGTGCCAGCAGCTGGGCCCAGGGTCTCTACGAGCAGTACTTC. Its protein product is CASSWAQGLYEQYF.

The chain recombines TRBV6-5 with TRBJ1-6; the match to TRBD1 covers 7 bases. Per germline, CDR1 MNHEY and CDR2 SVGAGI. V was pared by 7 bases and J by 7 bases, with 7 bases of the junction left unmatched. This CDR3 is 14 amino acids long. CDR3 region: CASTPTGSNSPLHF. CDR3 in DNA: TGTGCCAGCACCCCGACAGGGAGCAATTCACCCCTCCACTTT.

The chain has TRBV7-8 and TRBJ2-7, with 8 bases identical to TRBD2. Germline loops: CDR1 SGHVS, CDR2 FQNEAQ. This CDR3 has 14 residues. With 5 bases clipped from V and 5 bases from J, the junction kept 8 bases outside the gene matches. Here the CDR3 DNA reads TGTGCCAGCAGCCCCCGGGGGGGGTTTGACGAGCAGTACTTC. Its translation is CASSPRGGFDEQYF. Drawing the rest from reference TRBV7-8 and TRBJ2-7, the complete variable domain is GAGVSQSPRYKVAKRGQDVALRCDPISGHVSLFWYQQALGQGPEFLTYFQNEAQLDKSGLPSDRFFAERPEGSVSTLKIQRTQQEDSAVYLCASSPRGGFDEQYFGPGTRLTVT.

The chain employs TRBV6-5 and TRBJ1-1, with D maybe TRBD1 (5 bases). CDR3 length: 11 amino acids. The ends were cut back, 10 bases at V and 8 bases at J, with 14 bases in the middle. Germline CDR1 MNHEY, CDR2 SVGAGI. In DNA form, the CDR3 reads TGTGCCACTCACAGGAGGGAGGAAGCTTTCTTT. This translates into CATHRREEAFF.

This clone was recorded many times. The rearrangement joins TRBV19 to TRBJ1-5; TRBD1 matches at 8 bases. Unmatched junction bases numbered 12, after V lost 8 bases and J lost 0 bases. The germline CDR1 and CDR2 sequences are LNHDA and SQIVND (reference sequence). The CDR3 totals 17 residues. CDR3 sequence (DNA): TGTGCCAGTGCTACCCCGGGACAGGCATATAGCAATCAGCCCCAGCATTTT. Translation gives CASATPGQAYSNQPQHF.

The genes are TRBV6-4 and TRBJ2-3; D might be TRBD2 (6 bases). V was clipped by 6 bases and J by 2 bases, with 12 bases between them. Germline-derived CDR1 and CDR2 are MRHNA and SNTAGT. The CDR3 spans 14 residues. The CDR3 coding sequence is TGTGCCAGCAGACTAGCAGAATTCACAGATACGCAGTATTTT. Residues: CASRLAEFTDTQYF.

The gene calls are TRBV28 and TRBJ1-6; D gene unclear. This CDR3 has 16 residues. With 3 bases removed from V and 8 bases from J, the gap between germline ends came to 17 bases. CDR1 and CDR2 from the germline V gene are MDHEN and SYDVKM. CDR3 nucleotide sequence: TGTGCCAGCAGTTTGGGAGCAGGCTTACGGTATTCACCCCTCCACTTT. Amino acids: CASSLGAGLRYSPLHF.